This record concerns one TCR beta chain sequence. No antigen is known for it. Sequencing ends 3 residues short of the CDR3 end; the germline J gene provides the rest. These data come from a study of T cells in women clearing cervical HPV infection. About the study: Case blood was drawn when the lesion was first found; control blood after infection became undetectable.

The CDR3 is 15 amino acids. The V and J ends lost 9 bases and 0 bases, in that order; junction bases with no gene match: 4. Germline loops: CDR1 SNHLY, CDR2 FYNNEI. Clones were sequenced by immunoSEQ multiplex PCR, and TCRdb holds only the in-frame ones, with some missing. The table lists 25,000 to 35,000 clones, with 6.5% to 7.5% in the top ten. The study's findings and limits: CIN3+ cases had significantly higher TCR richness than controls; evenness did not differ. T-cell numbers per sample were unknown and may explain richness differences.

This TCR derives from a woman aged 18 to 75 with a cervical HPV16 infection that either progressed to CIN3+ or cleared (not recorded which). This chain uses TRBV2 with TRBJ2-6; 8 bases are a match to TRBD1. Source material: blood buffy coat. The sequenced part of the CDR3 DNA is TGTGCCAGGACAGGGGCCAACTCTGGGGCCAACGTC. It codes for CARTGANSGANV. The complete CDR3 reads CARTGANSGANVLTF.